This TCR beta chain was observed in a study of shared T cell receptors in the human thymus (dated by TCRdb to about 2021). As for the study more broadly: The study examined how self-reactive, shared T-cell receptor alpha chains are generated in the human thymus.

A note on this clone: Its antigen remains undetermined. No much larger clone exists at a distance of one base, and base qualities are not known.

The protocol used for the library was the immunoSEQ multiplex PCR assay. Sourced from immuneACCESS, this table was stored by TCRdb with only in-frame sequences that have V and J called. A share of the clones is absent; for the studies checked, an unresolved V gene accounts for under half, and the remainder has no known explanation. The sample table contains hundreds of thousands of clones; only one count was recorded for around 87% of them. The ten largest clones take up about 0.01% of the sample. The CDR1 and CDR2 encoded by the germline V gene (reference sequence) are GTSNPN and SVGIG. The CDR3 spans 11 residues, from the cysteine through the phenylalanine. The CDR3 DNA has 33 bases and is translated from base 1. After removal of 5 bases from V and 11 bases from J, the junction retains 6 bases not matched to a gene. These data are also associated with another study on human thymus T cells. Drawing on the second study: Immunologically healthy infants undergoing open corrective cardiac surgery for congenital heart defects in Finland were used as donors. Thymus tissue was obtained as surgical resects removed during corrective cardiac surgery. V and J gene segment usage appeared biased in both thymic and peripheral blood repertoires. According to the related research, thymic TCR repertoires were highly overlapping among unrelated individuals. TCR alpha and beta repertoires from about 8 infant thymus samples and four related peripheral blood samples were characterized in the study. Donor ages ranging from roughly 6 to 244 days were recorded, and a handful of male and a couple of female infants were included in the cohort. Thymocytes were mechanically released from the tissue and were stored as pellets of 10-30 million cells at -70 degrees C. A QIAsymphony instrument was used to extract genomic DNA from the frozen cell pellets. The immunoSEQ multiplex PCR assay was used to amplify the TCRB and TCRAD loci from a standardized amount of quality-controlled genomic DNA. The amplicons covered the V(D)J region and were long enough to include the CDR3 and to identify the V and J genes. Through the commercial immunoSEQ service, the amplicons were sequenced on an Illumina platform. Primer bias and sequencing errors were corrected using previously described methods, and TCRAD and TCRB definitions followed the IMGT database. immunoSEQ Analyzer 3.0 and VDJTools were used for repertoire analysis, which covered basic statistics, V/J segment usage, diversity estimates, rarefaction and pairwise overlap. Chao1, ChaoE, Efron-Thisted, Shannon and inverse Simpson indices were used to estimate diversity, which was also estimated on datasets down-sampled to the smallest sample. For repertoire overlap, CDR3 nucleotide sequence, V gene and J gene had to match strictly, and clustering was done by Jaccard-based multidimensional scaling. On average, approximately 860,000 unique TCRB clonotypes were obtained from thymus samples, compared with 70,000 to 90,000 from blood samples.

The sequence was obtained from a boy under two years old with a congenital heart defect. Donor details come from another sample of the same person, matched by shared clones. Material for sequencing was thymocytes. Rearrangement joined TRBV30 to TRBJ2-1, and TRBD1 aligns with 7 junction nucleotides. The DNA reads as follows: TGTGCCTGGTGGACAGGTCCCAAGCAGTTCTTC. Protein translation: CAWWTGPKQFF.